The 21 T cell receptor beta chains below all came from one sample that was sequenced in a study of shared clonotypes between healthy human individuals. TCRdb's copy holds only in-frame clones and misses some; the assay was immunoSEQ multiplex PCR. This repertoire shows around 2.3 million clones, 90% to 97% found once; its top ten account for roughly 0.13%. Sequenced material: naive CD4+ T cells sorted from blood. Subset indicated: CD45RA+ positively selected. Every receptor here comes from a man in his late teens or twenties in good health.

The gene calls are TRBV5-1 and TRBJ1-3; D ambiguous. The V gene lost 2 bases and the J gene lost 4 bases, with 13 bases spanning the gap. This CDR3 spans 15 amino acids. CDR1 and CDR2 from the germline V gene are SGHRS and YFSETQ. CDR3 DNA sequence: TGCGCCAGCAGCTTAGGCGGAACGGGAGGAAACACCATATATTTT. Residues: CASSLGGTGGNTIYF.

In regard to this clone: This same CDR3 is encoded by further DNA sequences in the sample. The rearrangement joins TRBV7-2 to TRBJ1-3; possible D gene TRBD1, 6 bases. The ends were cut back, 4 bases at V and 4 bases at J, with 11 bases in the middle. CDR1 is SGHTA and CDR2 is FQGNSA in the germline V gene. The CDR3 has 14 residues. CDR3 in DNA: TGTGCCAGCAGCTCAACAGGGAGCGGAAACACCATATATTTT. Translated, it gives CASSSTGSGNTIYF.

In the case of this clone: Other DNA sequences from this sample encode an identical CDR3 as well. The rearrangement joins TRBV28 to TRBJ2-7; unclear D gene. Germline V CDR1 and CDR2: MDHEN, SYDVKM. Trimming removed 5 bases from V and 2 bases from J, with 4 bases in between. The CDR3 runs 11 residues. The CDR3 DNA reads TGTGCCAGCAGTCGAACCTACGAGCAGTACTTC. Protein product: CASSRTYEQYF.

This chain links TRBV6-5 with TRBJ2-2; the D gene is possibly TRBD2 (6 bases). This CDR3 is 15 amino acids long. Germline V CDR1 and CDR2: MNHEY, SVGAGI. V dropped 5 bases and J dropped 4 bases, with 14 bases sitting between them. The CDR3 region is CASSHLGGGTGELFF. In nucleotides, the CDR3 is TGTGCCAGCAGTCACCTCGGGGGTGGCACCGGGGAGCTGTTTTTT.

This chain connects TRBV5-1 to TRBJ2-2, with 10 bases aligning to TRBD2. The CDR3 spans 18 residues. Germline values: CDR1 SGHRS, CDR2 YFSETQ. V was clipped by 1 base and J by 0 bases; unmatched bases: 6. DNA of the CDR3: TGCGCCAGCAGCTTGTCGCTAGCGGGGGCCTCGAACACCGGGGAGCTGTTTTTT. It specifies CASSLSLAGASNTGELFF.

In regard to this clone: One end of the junction is discordant with germline, which a read error may explain. The chain has TRBV11-2 and TRBJ2-1, with D tentatively TRBD2 (5 bases). Per the germline V gene, CDR1 is SGHAT and CDR2 is FQNNGV. CDR3 length: 12 amino acids. This CDR3 is CSSTSSYNEQFF. CDR3 DNA sequence: TGCTCTAGCACTAGCTCCTACAATGAGCAGTTCTTC.

The chain employs TRBV5-1 and TRBJ2-5; tentative D call: TRBD1 (5 bases). The CDR3 contains 17 residues. Germline loops: CDR1 SGHRS, CDR2 YFSETQ. The germline V and J ends were trimmed by 0 bases and 2 bases, with 17 bases remaining between them. CDR3 protein: CASSLEGGALRQETQYF. In DNA, the CDR3 is TGCGCCAGCAGCTTGGAAGGTGGGGCCCTAAGACAAGAGACCCAGTACTTC.

In the case of this clone: The sample carries other DNA sequences with the same CDR3. The rearrangement joins TRBV7-9 to TRBJ2-1; 10 nucleotides align to TRBD1. V gave up 5 bases and J gave up 3 bases; unmatched junction bases: 4. CDR3 length equals 15 residues. Looked up from germline, CDR1 is SEHNR and CDR2 is FQNEAQ (reference sequence). CDR3 sequence: CASSRDRGLYNEQFF. CDR3 in DNA: TGTGCCAGCAGCCGGGACAGGGGACTCTACAATGAGCAGTTCTTC.

This rearrangement joins TRBV27 to TRBJ2-1, with a tentative D call TRBD1 (6 bases). V shed 5 bases and J shed 0 bases, with 11 bases lying between them. Germline-derived CDR1 and CDR2 are MNHEY and SMNVEV (reference sequence). This CDR3 spans 15 amino acids. Here the CDR3 reads CASSRTGHSYNEQFF. The CDR3 bases are TGTGCCAGCAGTCGAACAGGGCACTCCTACAATGAGCAGTTCTTC.

V gene TRBV6-1 combines with J gene TRBJ2-7; D possibly corresponds to TRBD2 (5 bases). The V gene lost 2 bases and the J gene lost 5 bases, with 13 bases spanning the gap. The CDR3 covers 14 residues. Looked up from germline, CDR1 is MNHNS and CDR2 is SASEGT. CDR3 sequence reads: CASSERRSGNEQYF. DNA of the CDR3: TGTGCCAGCAGTGAAAGAAGATCCGGGAACGAGCAGTACTTC.

The DNA for the CDR3 is TGTGCCAGCAGTTACTCGAGGGACATTAGCAGCGAGCAGTACTTC. Its translation: CASSYSRDISSEQYF. This chain connects TRBV6-5 to TRBJ2-7, with a tentative D call TRBD1 (6 bases). V gave up 0 bases and J gave up 6 bases, with 15 bases separating them. CDR1 and CDR2 from the germline V gene are MNHEY and SVGAGI. CDR3 length: 15 residues.

This chain links TRBV18 with TRBJ2-2; the D gene is possibly TRBD1 (6 bases). Per germline, CDR1 KGHSH and CDR2 LQKENI. The CDR3 runs to 19 residues. The V and J ends lost 0 bases and 4 bases respectively, with 21 bases between them. CDR3 region: CASSPPNARRTEVTGELFF. CDR3 in DNA: TGTGCCAGCTCACCACCGAATGCTCGTCGGACAGAGGTCACCGGGGAGCTGTTTTTT.

V is TRBV6-1 and J is TRBJ1-3; no definite D call. The germline V gene has CDR1 MNHNS and CDR2 SASEGT. Deletions cut 1 base from V and 0 bases from J, with 7 bases between. This CDR3 has 15 residues. CDR3 nucleotide sequence: TGTGCCAGCAGTGAAGAGATAGTCTCTGGAAACACCATATATTTT. It translates to CASSEEIVSGNTIYF.

The chain links TRBV7-2 to TRBJ2-1; tentatively, D is TRBD1 (5 bases). Per the germline V gene, CDR1 is SGHTA and CDR2 is FQGNSA. The CDR3 totals 15 residues. The V end was cut by 6 bases, the J end by 4 bases, with 16 bases between. The CDR3 nucleotides read TGTGCCAGCAGAACCCCGCAGGGATCTTACAATGAGCAGTTCTTC. It specifies CASRTPQGSYNEQFF. Together with reference TRBV7-2 and TRBJ2-1, the CDR3 gives the full variable domain: GAGVSQSPSNKVTEKGKDVELRCDPISGHTALYWYRQSLGQGLEFLIYFQGNSAPDKSGLPSDRFSAERTGGSVSTLTIQRTQQEDSAVYLCASRTPQGSYNEQFFGPGTRLTVL.

The gene calls are TRBV5-4 and TRBJ1-1, with 8 bases that match TRBD1. Germline V lookup: CDR1 SGHNT, CDR2 YYREEE (reference sequence). The V segment lost 4 bases and the J segment 4 bases; nucleotides outside the gene matches: 6. This CDR3 spans 14 amino acids. The CDR3 spells CASSQTGEGTEAFF. The CDR3 DNA reads TGTGCCAGCAGCCAGACAGGGGAAGGCACTGAAGCTTTCTTT. The variable domain in full, completed from reference TRBV5-4 and TRBJ1-1, reads ETGVTQSPTHLIKTRGQQVTLRCSSQSGHNTVSWYQQALGQGPQFIFQYYREEENGRGNFPPRFSGLQFPNYSSELNVNALELDDSALYLCASSQTGEGTEAFFGQGTRLTVV.

The V call is TRBV20-1, the J call TRBJ1-1; D is perhaps TRBD1 (5 bases). With 3 bases removed from V and 11 bases from J, the gap between germline ends came to 13 bases. The CDR3 extends over 11 amino acids. Germline loops: CDR1 DFQATT, CDR2 SNEGSKA (reference sequence). The CDR3 is CSASQGGGAFF. The CDR3 DNA sequence: TGCAGTGCTAGCCAGGGAGGTGGGGCTTTCTTT.

V and J are TRBV4-1 and TRBJ1-5, with D possibly TRBD1 on 5 matching bases. The CDR3 contains 14 residues. V dropped 4 bases and J dropped 6 bases, with 13 bases sitting between them. Germline CDR1 reads MGHRA; CDR2 reads YSYEKL. CDR3 region: CASSPMGGSQPQHF. As DNA, the CDR3 is TGCGCCAGCAGCCCAATGGGGGGGAGTCAGCCCCAGCATTTT.

The V gene is TRBV6-1, the J gene TRBJ1-5, with TRBD1 matching 10 bases. The CDR3 loop spans 16 amino acids. J gave up 3 bases and V 3 bases, and 5 bases lay outside the gene matches. Germline V lookup: CDR1 MNHNS, CDR2 SASEGT. Here the CDR3 DNA reads TGTGCCAGCAGTGAGGGGGACAGGGGTACCAATCAGCCCCAGCATTTT. This codes for CASSEGDRGTNQPQHF.

The V gene is TRBV28, the J gene TRBJ1-6, with a weak D call TRBD1 (5 bases). The V end lost 2 bases, the J end lost 18 bases, and 26 bases lay between the germline ends. This CDR3 is built from 16 residues. The germline CDR1 and CDR2 sequences are MDHEN and SYDVKM. The DNA for the CDR3 is TGTGCCAGCAGTTTAGGAGGGGTAGGTTCGGCGATCCGGCCCCACTTT. It codes for CASSLGGVGSAIRPHF.

This chain links TRBV6-5 with TRBJ1-1, with TRBD1 matching over 7 bases. The CDR3 has 14 residues. V lost 7 bases and J lost 4; bases outside the gene matches: 9. From germline, CDR1 is MNHEY and CDR2 SVGAGI. The CDR3 nucleotides are TGTGCCAGCACCAACGAACAGGGGCTCACTGAAGCTTTCTTT. It yields the protein CASTNEQGLTEAFF.

The V call is TRBV19, the J call TRBJ2-7; maybe TRBD2 (7 bases). CDR3 length: 15 residues. The V and J ends lost 6 bases and 5 bases respectively, with 20 bases between them. Germline CDR1 LNHDA, CDR2 SQIVND (reference sequence). CDR3 DNA sequence: TGTGCCAGTAGCCAGGGGCGGGGAGGGTCCAACGAGCAGTACTTC. Translating gives CASSQGRGGSNEQYF.